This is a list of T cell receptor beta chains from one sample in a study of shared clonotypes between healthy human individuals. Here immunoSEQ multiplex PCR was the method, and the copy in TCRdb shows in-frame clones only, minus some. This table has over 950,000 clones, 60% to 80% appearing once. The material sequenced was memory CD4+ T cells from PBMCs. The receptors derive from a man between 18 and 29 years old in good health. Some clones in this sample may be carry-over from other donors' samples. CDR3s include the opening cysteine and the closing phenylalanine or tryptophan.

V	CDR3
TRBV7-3	CASSFRREPFAGELFF
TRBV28	CASRTGGRAEAFF
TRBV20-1	CSARERRTQYF
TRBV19	CASSIRGATAYEQYF
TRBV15	CATSPRTGTSGNTIYF
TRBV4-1	CASSQDINRDEQFF
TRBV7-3	CASSLRGRTSTDTQYF
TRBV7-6	CASSSKPGGSNTEAFF
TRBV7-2	CASSPDWYEQYF
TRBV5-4	CASSFGGTRADTQYF
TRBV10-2	CASSEGGLAGANEQFF
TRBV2	CASRGLAGLETQYF
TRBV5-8	CASSLVLQGRNEQFF